These T cell receptor beta chains were read from a single sample in a study of cytomegalovirus exposure and HLA in healthy donors. Profiling relied on immunoSEQ multiplex PCR, and the TCRdb table lists in-frame clones only, not all of them. This sample has fewer than 250,000 clones, with around nine tenths found just once. Sequencing input: PBMCs. The receptors come from a man between 18 and 35 years old in good health and CMV-seronegative. Both conserved end residues are part of each CDR3. The D gene is left open where the match is weak. Rows give clone size only sometimes, using once, few, many, or a class for an expanded clone.

v_gene: TRBV28
d_gene: NA
j_gene: TRBJ2-2
abundance: NA
CDR3nt: TGTGCCAGCAGTTTACGGACAGGCGAGGGAGGCACCGGGGAGCTGTTTTTT
CDR3aa: CASSLRTGEGGTGELFF

v_gene: TRBV25-1
d_gene: NA
j_gene: TRBJ2-3
abundance: NA
CDR3nt: TGTGCCAGCAGTGACTCGACAGATCGAAACACAGATACGCAGTATTTT
CDR3aa: CASSDSTDRNTDTQYF

v_gene: TRBV4-3
d_gene: TRBD1
j_gene: TRBJ2-5
abundance: NA
CDR3nt: TGCGCCAGCAGCCAACGAGGACAGGGAAAGACCCAGTACTTC
CDR3aa: CASSQRGQGKTQYF

v_gene: TRBV19
d_gene: TRBD1
j_gene: TRBJ2-7
abundance: once
CDR3nt: TGTGCCAGTAGTACTACCGGGACAGGGTACGAGCAGTACTTC
CDR3aa: CASSTTGTGYEQYF

v_gene: TRBV5-8
d_gene: TRBD1
j_gene: TRBJ1-6
abundance: NA
CDR3nt: TGTGCCAGCAGAGTGACAGGGGATGGTTCACCCCTCCACTTT
CDR3aa: CASRVTGDGSPLHF

v_gene: TRBV5-4
d_gene: NA
j_gene: TRBJ1-2
abundance: NA
CDR3nt: TGTGCCAGCAGCTCACAGGGTTTCCACTATGGCTACACCTTC
CDR3aa: CASSSQGFHYGYTF

v_gene: TRBV30
d_gene: NA
j_gene: TRBJ1-2
abundance: NA
CDR3nt: TGTGCCTGGAGCCCGCCTATAGCCCGGGTCTATGGCTACACCTTC
CDR3aa: CAWSPPIARVYGYTF

v_gene: TRBV5-5
d_gene: NA
j_gene: TRBJ1-6
abundance: NA
CDR3nt: TGTGCCAGCAGCTTGGAAGGGGAGGGCTCACCCCTCCACTTT
CDR3aa: CASSLEGEGSPLHF

v_gene: TRBV6-5
d_gene: NA
j_gene: TRBJ2-2
abundance: NA
CDR3nt: TGTGCCAGCAGTTACTGGGGGCAGGAGCTGTTTTTT
CDR3aa: CASSYWGQELFF

v_gene: TRBV18
d_gene: NA
j_gene: TRBJ2-7
abundance: NA
CDR3nt: TGTGCCAGCTCACCACCGAGACAGGCGAGCTCCTACGAGCAGTACTTC
CDR3aa: CASSPPRQASSYEQYF

v_gene: TRBV6-5
d_gene: NA
j_gene: TRBJ2-7
abundance: NA
CDR3nt: TGTGCCAGCCGCCGCGCGGGACAGCTCTCCTACGAGCAGTACTTC
CDR3aa: CASRRAGQLSYEQYF

v_gene: TRBV29-1
d_gene: NA
j_gene: TRBJ2-7
abundance: NA
CDR3nt: TGCAGCGTTGAAGGACTCTCCGGGCCAGCTACAGGCGAGCAGTACTTC
CDR3aa: CSVEGLSGPATGEQYF

v_gene: TRBV4-3
d_gene: TRBD2
j_gene: TRBJ2-3
abundance: once
CDR3nt: TGCGCCCCGGGACTAGCGGGAGTCGATACGCAGTATTTT
CDR3aa: CAPGLAGVDTQYF

v_gene: TRBV7-6
d_gene: TRBD2
j_gene: TRBJ2-1
abundance: NA
CDR3nt: TGTGCCAGCAGCAGCCGTAGCGGGTCGTCCTACAATGAGCAGTTCTTC
CDR3aa: CASSSRSGSSYNEQFF

v_gene: TRBV6-5
d_gene: NA
j_gene: TRBJ1-2
abundance: NA
CDR3nt: TGTGCCAGCAGCCCGCAGGGATTCGACTATGGCTACACCTTC
CDR3aa: CASSPQGFDYGYTF

v_gene: TRBV7-8
d_gene: NA
j_gene: TRBJ1-3
abundance: NA
CDR3nt: TGTGCCAGCAGCCTCCGGGGGGGGCCTGGGGAGGTGGGAAACACCATATATTTT
CDR3aa: CASSLRGGPGEVGNTIYF

v_gene: TRBV9
d_gene: TRBD1
j_gene: TRBJ2-3
abundance: NA
CDR3nt: TGTGCCAGCAGCGTCGGAGGGGGACAGGGGGACGGAGATACGCAGTATTTT
CDR3aa: CASSVGGGQGDGDTQYF

v_gene: TRBV12-2
d_gene: NA
j_gene: TRBJ2-7
abundance: NA
CDR3nt: TGTGCAAGTCGCTTAGCGTTGACAAGGACCTACGAGCAGTACTTC
CDR3aa: CASRLALTRTYEQYF

v_gene: TRBV9
d_gene: TRBD2
j_gene: TRBJ2-6
abundance: NA
CDR3nt: TGTGCCAGCAAAGGACTAGCGGGGTCTGGGGCCAACGTCCTGACTTTC
CDR3aa: CASKGLAGSGANVLTF

v_gene: TRBV27
d_gene: NA
j_gene: TRBJ2-1
abundance: NA
CDR3nt: TGTGCCAGCTCACTTCGGGGTGTATCCTACAATGAGCAGTTCTTC
CDR3aa: CASSLRGVSYNEQFF

v_gene: TRBV25-1
d_gene: NA
j_gene: TRBJ2-2
abundance: NA
CDR3nt: TGTGCCAGCAGTGAGCGGGGAAACACCGGGGAGCTGTTTTTT
CDR3aa: CASSERGNTGELFF

v_gene: TRBV19
d_gene: TRBD1
j_gene: TRBJ1-2
abundance: NA
CDR3nt: TGTGCCAGTAGTATCAGACAGGGACTTAACTATGGCTACACCTTC
CDR3aa: CASSIRQGLNYGYTF

v_gene: TRBV19
d_gene: TRBD2
j_gene: TRBJ2-7
abundance: NA
CDR3nt: TGTGCCAGTAGTCCCGACCATAGCGGGGGTTCCTACGAGCAGTACTTC
CDR3aa: CASSPDHSGGSYEQYF

v_gene: TRBV7-6
d_gene: TRBD2
j_gene: TRBJ2-5
abundance: NA
CDR3nt: TGTGCCAGCAGCTTAGGTAGCGGGAAGGAGACCCAGTACTTC
CDR3aa: CASSLGSGKETQYF

v_gene: TRBV5-4
d_gene: TRBD1
j_gene: TRBJ2-7
abundance: NA
CDR3nt: TGTGCCGCCCAAACCGGGACAGGAGCCTACGAGCAGTACTTC
CDR3aa: CAAQTGTGAYEQYF

v_gene: TRBV7-2
d_gene: TRBD1
j_gene: TRBJ2-5
abundance: NA
CDR3nt: TGTGCCAGCAGCTTCCCCCTTTGGGACAGTCAAGAGACCCAGTACTTC
CDR3aa: CASSFPLWDSQETQYF

v_gene: TRBV7-6
d_gene: NA
j_gene: TRBJ2-2
abundance: NA
CDR3nt: TGTGCCAGCAGCTTAATAGGGAGAAAGAACACCGGGGAGCTGTTTTTT
CDR3aa: CASSLIGRKNTGELFF

v_gene: TRBV30
d_gene: NA
j_gene: TRBJ2-2
abundance: NA
CDR3nt: TGTGCCTGGATAAGGCAGGCGAACACCGGGGAGCTGTTTTTT
CDR3aa: CAWIRQANTGELFF

v_gene: TRBV7-9
d_gene: NA
j_gene: TRBJ2-3
abundance: few
CDR3nt: TGTGCCAGCAGCGGGCAGGGTACAGATACGCAGTATTTT
CDR3aa: CASSGQGTDTQYF

v_gene: TRBV7-7
d_gene: TRBD1
j_gene: TRBJ1-4
abundance: NA
CDR3nt: TGTGCCAGCAGCCCCGGGACAGGGGGCCATGAAAAACTGTTTTTT
CDR3aa: CASSPGTGGHEKLFF

v_gene: TRBV7-8
d_gene: NA
j_gene: TRBJ2-3
abundance: once
CDR3nt: TGTGCCAGCAGCTTATGGGTCGGCGGAAGCACAGATACGCAGTATTTT
CDR3aa: CASSLWVGGSTDTQYF

v_gene: TRBV2
d_gene: NA
j_gene: TRBJ1-6
abundance: NA
CDR3nt: TGTGCCAGCAGTCCCACCAGCTCCTATAATTCACCCCTCCACTTT
CDR3aa: CASSPTSSYNSPLHF

v_gene: TRBV29-1
d_gene: NA
j_gene: TRBJ1-2
abundance: few
CDR3nt: TGCAGCGCTACCGGGACTCGGCTGGACTATGGCTACACCTTC
CDR3aa: CSATGTRLDYGYTF

v_gene: TRBV5-6
d_gene: NA
j_gene: TRBJ2-3
abundance: NA
CDR3nt: TGTGCCAGCAGCAAACAGGGAAAGAGCGGAGATACGCAGTATTTT
CDR3aa: CASSKQGKSGDTQYF

v_gene: TRBV28
d_gene: NA
j_gene: TRBJ1-2
abundance: NA
CDR3nt: TGTGCCAGCAGGGGACAAGCCACCTATGGCTACACCTTC
CDR3aa: CASRGQATYGYTF

v_gene: TRBV7-9
d_gene: NA
j_gene: TRBJ1-2
abundance: NA
CDR3nt: TGTGCCAGCAGCTTAGAGTGGGCGGGAGCTAACTATGGCTACACCTTC
CDR3aa: CASSLEWAGANYGYTF

v_gene: TRBV10-3
d_gene: NA
j_gene: TRBJ2-2
abundance: NA
CDR3nt: TGTGCCATCAAGAGCAGGGAAACCGGGGAGCTGTTTTTT
CDR3aa: CAIKSRETGELFF

v_gene: TRBV13
d_gene: NA
j_gene: TRBJ2-7
abundance: NA
CDR3nt: TGTGCCAGCAGCACCCGACGGGACTACGAGCAGTACTTC
CDR3aa: CASSTRRDYEQYF

v_gene: TRBV6-1
d_gene: NA
j_gene: TRBJ2-5
abundance: NA
CDR3nt: TGTGCCAGCAGTGAACTGCAGGGGTCAGAGACCCAGTACTTC
CDR3aa: CASSELQGSETQYF

v_gene: TRBV27
d_gene: NA
j_gene: TRBJ2-1
abundance: NA
CDR3nt: TGTGCCAGCAGTTTATCGCGCAACAATGAGCAGTTCTTC
CDR3aa: CASSLSRNNEQFF

v_gene: TRBV28
d_gene: NA
j_gene: TRBJ1-4
abundance: once
CDR3nt: TGTGCCAGCAGTTTAGCGGGGGAGGTCGGAAAACTGTTTTTT
CDR3aa: CASSLAGEVGKLFF

v_gene: TRBV29-1
d_gene: NA
j_gene: TRBJ2-5
abundance: NA
CDR3nt: TGCAGCGTTGCCGAGACAAGGGGAGAGACCCAGTACTTC
CDR3aa: CSVAETRGETQYF

v_gene: TRBV29-1
d_gene: NA
j_gene: TRBJ2-3
abundance: few
CDR3nt: TGCAGCGTTGAAGATCAGTTCACAGATACGCAGTATTTT
CDR3aa: CSVEDQFTDTQYF

v_gene: TRBV7-2
d_gene: NA
j_gene: TRBJ1-1
abundance: once
CDR3nt: TGTGCCAGCAGCCCTAGTCCGGGGAACACTGAAGCTTTCTTT
CDR3aa: CASSPSPGNTEAFF

v_gene: TRBV7-8
d_gene: NA
j_gene: TRBJ2-5
abundance: NA
CDR3nt: TGTGCCAGCAGCTTAGACAGAGAGACCCAGTACTTC
CDR3aa: CASSLDRETQYF

v_gene: TRBV28
d_gene: TRBD1
j_gene: TRBJ2-7
abundance: NA
CDR3nt: TGTGCCAGCAGTTCAGCCGGGACAGGGCGTCACGAGCAGTACTTC
CDR3aa: CASSSAGTGRHEQYF